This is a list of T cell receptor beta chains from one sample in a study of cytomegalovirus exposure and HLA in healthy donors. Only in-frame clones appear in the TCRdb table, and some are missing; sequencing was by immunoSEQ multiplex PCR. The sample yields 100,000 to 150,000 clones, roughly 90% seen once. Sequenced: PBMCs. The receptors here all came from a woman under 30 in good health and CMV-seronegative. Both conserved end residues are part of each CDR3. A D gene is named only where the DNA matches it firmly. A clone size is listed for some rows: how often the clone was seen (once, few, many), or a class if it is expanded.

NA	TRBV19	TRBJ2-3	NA	TGTGCCAGTAGTAGTACTAGCTTGGCCGCAGATACGCAGTATTTT	CASSSTSLAADTQYF
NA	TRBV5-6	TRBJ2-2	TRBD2	TGTGCCAGCAGCAGATCTGTGGGACTAGCGTCTGCCGGGGAGCTGTTTTTT	CASSRSVGLASAGELFF
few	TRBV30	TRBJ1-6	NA	TGTGCCTGGAGTGGGCGGTCGAGGTGGAATTCACCCCTCCACTTT	CAWSGRSRWNSPLHF
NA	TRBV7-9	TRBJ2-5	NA	TGTGCCAGCAGCTCTAGGATGGGGGCCTGGGAGACCCAGTACTTC	CASSSRMGAWETQYF
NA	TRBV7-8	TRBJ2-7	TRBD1	TGTGCCAGCAGCTACACGGACAGGGGTAGATCCTACGAGCAGTACTTC	CASSYTDRGRSYEQYF
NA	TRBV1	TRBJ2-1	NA	TGCACCAGCAGGTGCCCTCCTTCTCCCCGAGGGTCTAGGAATGAGCAGTTCTTC	CTSRCPPSPRGSRNEQFF
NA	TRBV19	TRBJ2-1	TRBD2	TGTGCCAGTAGTAGGGGGATCCTAGCGGGAGGGCGGGATGAGCAGTTCTTC	CASSRGILAGGRDEQFF
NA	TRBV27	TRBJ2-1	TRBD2	TGTGCCAGCAGTCTTCCAGGACTAGCGGGGCGATACAATGAGCAGTTCTTC	CASSLPGLAGRYNEQFF
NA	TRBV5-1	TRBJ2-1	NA	TGCGCCAGCAGCTTGGATTTAAACAGATACAATGAGCAGTTCTTC	CASSLDLNRYNEQFF
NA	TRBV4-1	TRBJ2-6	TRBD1	TGCGCCAGCAGCCATCCCCGGGACAGGGGGCAGTCGGGGGCCAACGTCCTGACTTTC	CASSHPRDRGQSGANVLTF
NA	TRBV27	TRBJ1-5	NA	TGTGCCAGCAGTTTACGGCGGGGCCCCAATCAGCCCCAGCATTTT	CASSLRRGPNQPQHF
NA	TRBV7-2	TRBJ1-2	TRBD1	TGTGCCAGCAGCTTAGCGCTGTTTGGACAGGGGAGAAATGGCTACACCTTC	CASSLALFGQGRNGYTF
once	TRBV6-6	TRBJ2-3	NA	TGTGCCAGCAGTTACGGCAGGGCAGATACGCAGTATTTT	CASSYGRADTQYF
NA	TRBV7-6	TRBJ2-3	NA	TGTGCCAGCAGCCACAACGACGGGGGTAGCACAGATACGCAGTATTTT	CASSHNDGGSTDTQYF
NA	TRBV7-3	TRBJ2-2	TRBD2	TGTGCCAGCAGCCCTATTCGAGCGGGGGGCGCGAACACCGGGGAGCTGTTTTTT	CASSPIRAGGANTGELFF
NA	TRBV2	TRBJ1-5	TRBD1	TGTGCCAGCAGTGAAAGGGGGACAGCCCAATATAGCAATCAGCCCCAGCATTTT	CASSERGTAQYSNQPQHF
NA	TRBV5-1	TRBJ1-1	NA	TGCGCCAGCAGCTTGTGGGCAGGGATGAACACTGAAGCTTTCTTT	CASSLWAGMNTEAFF
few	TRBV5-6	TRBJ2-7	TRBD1	TGTGCCAGCAGCTTGGTTGACAGGGGCTACGAGCAGTACTTC	CASSLVDRGYEQYF
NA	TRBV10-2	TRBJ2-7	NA	TGCGCCAGCAGTGGCTCGCCAGGGCGGGAGCAGTACTTC	CASSGSPGREQYF
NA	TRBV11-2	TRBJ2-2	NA	TGTGCCAGCAGCTTTGGAGGTGGGAACACCGGGGAGCTGTTTTTT	CASSFGGGNTGELFF
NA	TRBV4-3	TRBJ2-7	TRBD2	TGCGCCAGCAGCCAACGACTAGCGAGTTTCACCTACGAGCAGTACTTC	CASSQRLASFTYEQYF
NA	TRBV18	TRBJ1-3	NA	TGTGCCAGCTCACCCCAGACTTCTGGAAACACCATATATTTT	CASSPQTSGNTIYF
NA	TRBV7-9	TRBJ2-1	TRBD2	TGTGCCAGCAGCCCCAAACGGGAGGAGTCCTACAATGAGCAGTTCTTC	CASSPKREESYNEQFF
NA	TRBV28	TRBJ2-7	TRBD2	TGTGCCAGCAGCCCGACTAGCGGGTACTCCTACGAGCAGTACTTC	CASSPTSGYSYEQYF
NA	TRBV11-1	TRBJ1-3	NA	TGTGCCAGCAGCTTAGATCCAGGGAAGGGGCCCTTAAACACCATATATTTT	CASSLDPGKGPLNTIYF
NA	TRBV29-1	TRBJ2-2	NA	TGCAGCGTTGAAGTTCCCCCAGTCGGGGAGCTGTTTTTT	CSVEVPPVGELFF
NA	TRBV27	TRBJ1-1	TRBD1	TGTGCCAGCAGGAAGGGACAGCCCATGAACACTGAAGCTTTCTTT	CASRKGQPMNTEAFF
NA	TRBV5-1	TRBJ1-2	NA	TGCGCCAGCAGCTTTGCCAAAGACAGCCCCTATGGCTACACCTTC	CASSFAKDSPYGYTF
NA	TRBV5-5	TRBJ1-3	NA	TGTGCCAGCAGCTTCAGTGACTCTGGAAACACCATATATTTT	CASSFSDSGNTIYF
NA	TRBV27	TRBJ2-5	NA	TGTGCCAGCAGTTATAGCGGAGCCCGCCAAGAGACCCAGTACTTC	CASSYSGARQETQYF
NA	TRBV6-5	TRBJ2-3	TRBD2	TGTGCCAGCAGGGTAGCGGGGGGGCCGGGTACGCAGTATTTT	CASRVAGGPGTQYF
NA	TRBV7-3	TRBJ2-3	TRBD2	TGTGCCAGCAGCCAACCCAGAACGAGACTAGCGGGGGGGCGGCCGGATACGCAGTATTTT	CASSQPRTRLAGGRPDTQYF
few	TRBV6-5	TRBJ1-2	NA	TGTGCCAGCAGGCGGGGGCAGGGGATCTATGGCTACACCTTC	CASRRGQGIYGYTF
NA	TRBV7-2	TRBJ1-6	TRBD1	TGTGCCAGCACCCCAGGACAGGGTCCCAATTCACCCCTCCACTTT	CASTPGQGPNSPLHF